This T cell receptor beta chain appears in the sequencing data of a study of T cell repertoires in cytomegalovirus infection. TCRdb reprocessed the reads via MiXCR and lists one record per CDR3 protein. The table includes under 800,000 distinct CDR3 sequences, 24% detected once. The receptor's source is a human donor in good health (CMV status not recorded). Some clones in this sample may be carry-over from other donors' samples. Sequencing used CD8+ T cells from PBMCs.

CDR3 DNA: TGTGCCACTGGGCCTCGTGGGACAGGGACGCCAGAGACCCAGTACTTC. It specifies CATGPRGTGTPETQYF. The chain employs TRBV6-5 and TRBJ2-5; 9 nucleotides align to TRBD1. The V and J ends lost 10 bases and 4 bases, in that order; junction bases with no gene match: 16. The V gene's germline CDR1 is MNHEY and CDR2 SVGAGI. The CDR3 loop spans 16 amino acids.